This T cell receptor (beta chain) was recovered during a study of identical twins. In this sample, this clonotype turned up once. Its antigen is unidentified. V trimming: 3 bases; J trimming: 1 base; junction bases outside the gene matches: 9. Germline V gene lookup returns CDR1 SGHRS and CDR2 YFSETQ. The CDR3 length is 17 residues. TCRdb independently ran MiXCR on the 5' RACE reads; one entry per CDR3 protein. The sample has some 760,000 distinct CDR3 sequences; roughly 20% are singletons. Study-level results: Fewer insertions characterized abundant cord blood beta clonotypes, whereas memory repertoires showed none. Beta out-of-frame twin sharing showed a weaker excess.

These data were likewise used in another study, on T cells expressing NK-cell markers.

The sequence was obtained from a young woman in good health. Sequenced material: PBMCs. This rearrangement joins TRBV5-1 to TRBJ2-3; 9 bases map to TRBD2. CDR3 DNA: TGCGCCAGCAGCTCGGGAGGAGCGGGGGGAGGCACAGATACGCAGTATTTT. Amino acid sequence: CASSSGGAGGGTDTQYF.